This T cell receptor beta chain was sequenced for a study of T-cell reconstitution after alpha-beta-depleted transplantation in children. Germline CDR1 is DFQATT and CDR2 is SNEGSKA (reference sequence). V was pared by 6 bases and J by 6 bases, with 4 bases of the junction left unmatched. The CDR3 sequence is 13 residues long. Unique molecular identifiers were used to barcode this TCRbeta library. TCRdb called the PCR reads again in MiXCR, with one record for every CDR3 protein. This sample yields about 500,000 distinct CDR3 sequences, of which 32% are seen a single time; more than 2% belongs to the top ten.

The chain employs TRBV20-1 and TRBJ2-4; 11 bases align to TRBD1. The sequence was collected from a human donor who donated a stem cell graft to a child with aplastic anemia. The sequenced sample was PBMCs from the stem cell graft donor, obtained from the stem cell graft. CDR3: CSAPGQGVNIQYF. CDR3 coding DNA: TGCAGTGCCCCGGGACAGGGGGTAAACATTCAGTACTTC.